The entry below describes one T cell receptor beta chain. The antigen is unknown. The CDR3 sequence is 17 residues long. Trimming at V came to 3 bases and at J to 7 bases, leaving 14 bases not matched to a gene. Germline CDR1 reads SGHRS; CDR2 reads YFSETQ. The record originates from a study of beta chain features in type 1 diabetes. Study findings and constraints: Cells carrying high TCR expression could end up over-represented when cDNA is sequenced. A greater similarity of naive, central memory and Treg TCRB repertoires was seen among patients than among healthy donors. Patients and controls would be equally affected if PCR favored shorter templates.

Of the isolated RNA, all was reverse transcribed, and so the sequenced material was expressed TCRB transcripts. Assay: immunoSEQ multiplex PCR; the TCRdb copy retains only in-frame clones and omits some. The sample has about 150,000 clones; about 50% are singletons. The sequenced sample consisted of Tregs from blood. This TCR was recovered from a man aged 18 to 29 in good health. V usage is TRBV5-1 and J usage is TRBJ2-1; TRBD2 aligns across 9 bases. The CDR3 DNA follows: TGCGCCAGCAGCTGGGAATTGACTAGCGGCTCGGGAAATGAGCAGTTCTTC. It codes for CASSWELTSGSGNEQFF.